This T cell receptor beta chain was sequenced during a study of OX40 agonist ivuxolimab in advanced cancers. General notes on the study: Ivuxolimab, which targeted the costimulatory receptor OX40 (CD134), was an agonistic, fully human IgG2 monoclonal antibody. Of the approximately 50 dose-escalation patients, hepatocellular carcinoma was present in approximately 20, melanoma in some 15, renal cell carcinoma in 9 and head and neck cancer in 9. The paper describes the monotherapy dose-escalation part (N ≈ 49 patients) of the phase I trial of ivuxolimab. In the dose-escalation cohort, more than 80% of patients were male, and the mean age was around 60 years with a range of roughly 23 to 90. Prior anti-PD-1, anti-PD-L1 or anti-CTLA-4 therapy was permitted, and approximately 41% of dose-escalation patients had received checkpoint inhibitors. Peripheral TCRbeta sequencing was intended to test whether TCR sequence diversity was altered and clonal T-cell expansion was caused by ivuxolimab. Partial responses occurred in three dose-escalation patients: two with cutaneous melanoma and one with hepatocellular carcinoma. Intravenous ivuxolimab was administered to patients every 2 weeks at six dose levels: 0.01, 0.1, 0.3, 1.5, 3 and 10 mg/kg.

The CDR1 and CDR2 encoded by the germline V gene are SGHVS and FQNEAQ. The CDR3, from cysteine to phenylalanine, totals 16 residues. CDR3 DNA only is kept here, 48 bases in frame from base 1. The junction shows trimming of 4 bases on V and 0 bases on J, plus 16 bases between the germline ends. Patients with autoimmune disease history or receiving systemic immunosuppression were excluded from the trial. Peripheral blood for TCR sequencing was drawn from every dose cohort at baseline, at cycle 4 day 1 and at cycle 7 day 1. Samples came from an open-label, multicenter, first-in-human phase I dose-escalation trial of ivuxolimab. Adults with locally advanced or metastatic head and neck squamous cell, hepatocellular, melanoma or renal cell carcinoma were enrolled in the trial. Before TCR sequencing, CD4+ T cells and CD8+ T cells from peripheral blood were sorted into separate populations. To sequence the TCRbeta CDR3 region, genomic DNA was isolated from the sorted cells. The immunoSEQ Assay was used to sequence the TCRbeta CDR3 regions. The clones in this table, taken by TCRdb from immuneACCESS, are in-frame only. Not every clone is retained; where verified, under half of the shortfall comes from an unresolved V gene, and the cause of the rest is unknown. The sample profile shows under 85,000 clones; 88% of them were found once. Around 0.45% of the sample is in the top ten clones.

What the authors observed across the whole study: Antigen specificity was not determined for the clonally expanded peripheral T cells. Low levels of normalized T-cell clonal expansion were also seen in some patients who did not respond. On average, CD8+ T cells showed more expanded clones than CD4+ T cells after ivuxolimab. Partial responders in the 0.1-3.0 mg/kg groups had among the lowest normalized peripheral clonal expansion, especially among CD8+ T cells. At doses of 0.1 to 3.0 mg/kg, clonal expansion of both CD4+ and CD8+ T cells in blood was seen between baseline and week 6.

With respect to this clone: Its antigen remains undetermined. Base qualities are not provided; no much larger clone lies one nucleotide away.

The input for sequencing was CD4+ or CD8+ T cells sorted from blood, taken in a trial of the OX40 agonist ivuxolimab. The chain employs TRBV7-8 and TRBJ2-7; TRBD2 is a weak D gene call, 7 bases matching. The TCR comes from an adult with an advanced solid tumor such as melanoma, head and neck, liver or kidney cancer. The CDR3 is CASSSGRTVSSYEQYF. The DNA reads TGTGCCAGCAGCTCCGGGAGGACAGTGAGCTCCTACGAGCAGTACTTC.